This is a list of T cell receptor beta chains from one sample in a study of blood T cell repertoires in COVID-19. The assay was immunoSEQ multiplex PCR, and TCRdb's table has in-frame clones only and misses some. The sample consists of a few hundred thousand clones, roughly nine tenths of them appearing once. The source material was peripheral blood. The receptors shown here come from a woman in her twenties or thirties with COVID-19, enrolled during active disease. The CDR3 runs from the conserved cysteine through the conserved F or W. D genes are given only for firm matches. The size entry is marked missing in some rows and otherwise reads once, few, many or a size class.

abundance	v_gene	j_gene	d_gene	CDR3nt	CDR3aa
-	TRBV5-4	TRBJ1-6	TRBD1	TGTGCCAGCAGCTTTCCCGGGACAGGGTTAACCTATAATTCACCCCTCCACTTT	CASSFPGTGLTYNSPLHF
-	TRBV10-2	TRBJ1-1	-	TGCGCCAGCAGTGGACAGAGGAACACTGAAGCTTTCTTT	CASSGQRNTEAFF
-	TRBV19	TRBJ1-1	TRBD1	TGTGCCAGTAGTAACGACGGACAGGAGGGGAGGGCTTTCTTT	CASSNDGQEGRAFF
-	TRBV5-4	TRBJ1-3	TRBD1	TGTGCCAGCAGCTCGCGGACAGGGGGCCCTGGAAACACCATATATTTT	CASSSRTGGPGNTIYF
-	TRBV18	TRBJ2-3	TRBD2	TGTGCCAGCTCAAAGGTGGCTAGCGGGGTCACAGATACGCAGTATTTT	CASSKVASGVTDTQYF
-	TRBV18	TRBJ1-1	TRBD1	TGTGCCAGCTCACCTGTCAGACAGGGCACTGAAGCTTTCTTT	CASSPVRQGTEAFF
-	TRBV18	TRBJ2-3	TRBD2	TGTGCCAGCTCAATAGGACTAGCCCCTGATACGCAGTATTTT	CASSIGLAPDTQYF
-	TRBV7-9	TRBJ1-1	TRBD1	TGTGCCAGCAGTGGACAGGACCCAAACACTGAAGCTTTCTTT	CASSGQDPNTEAFF
-	TRBV21-1	TRBJ1-6	-	TGTGCCAGCACCGACAGGGGCGGTTCACCCCTCCACTTT	CASTDRGGSPLHF
-	TRBV4-1	TRBJ1-3	TRBD1	TGCGCCAGCGGATTCCACGCGGGACAGCCGGGTGGAAGCTCTGGAAACACCATATATTTT	CASGFHAGQPGGSSGNTIYF
-	TRBV11-2	TRBJ1-1	TRBD1	TGTGCCAGCAGCGAAAACAGGGGATACATCACTGAAGCTTTCTTT	CASSENRGYITEAFF
-	TRBV15	TRBJ2-3	TRBD2	TGTGCCACCAGCTTCGGGGTAGCGGGGGGATCAGATACGCAGTATTTT	CATSFGVAGGSDTQYF
-	TRBV28	TRBJ1-5	-	TGTGCCAGCAGCTTGACTTCAGGGGTTCTCAGGCCCCAGCATTTT	CASSLTSGVLRPQHF
-	TRBV2	TRBJ2-5	-	TGTGCCAGCAGGACAGAACCAAAACAGGCCCAGTACTTC	CASRTEPKQAQYF
-	TRBV4-2	TRBJ1-1	-	TGTGCCAGCAGCCATACGGGGGGTGGGAACACTGAAGCTTTCTTT	CASSHTGGGNTEAFF
-	TRBV6-2/TRBV6-3	TRBJ1-5	-	TGTGCCAGCAGTTATGCGCGGAGCTTCAATCAGCCCCAGCATTTT	CASSYARSFNQPQHF
-	TRBV6-2/TRBV6-3	TRBJ1-6	TRBD1	TGTGCCAGCAGCCTGGACAGGGTGGGAAATTCACCCCTCCACTTT	CASSLDRVGNSPLHF
-	TRBV20-1	TRBJ1-2	-	TGCAGTGGCCACAGAAACTATGGCTACACCTTC	CSGHRNYGYTF
-	TRBV27	TRBJ1-1	TRBD1	TGTGCCAGCAGTTTAGGCGGGACAGGGTACACTGAAGCTTTCTTT	CASSLGGTGYTEAFF
-	TRBV7-8	TRBJ2-5	-	TGTGCCAGCAGCTTAGGGCCTAGTGGTGAGACCCAGTACTTC	CASSLGPSGETQYF
-	TRBV4-3	TRBJ2-7	TRBD1	TGCGCCAGCAGCCCGGGGACAGGGTCTTACGAGCAGTACTTC	CASSPGTGSYEQYF
-	TRBV19	TRBJ1-1	TRBD1	TGTGCCAGTAGTATTCTACAGGGGGCGGCTTTCTTT	CASSILQGAAFF
-	TRBV5-8	TRBJ1-5	-	TGTGCCAGCAGCTTGGGGACAAATAGCAATCAGCCCCAGCATTTT	CASSLGTNSNQPQHF
-	TRBV11-2	TRBJ2-2	-	TGTGCCAGCAGCTTAGCGGTAGGGGGGAACACCGGGGAGCTGTTTTTT	CASSLAVGGNTGELFF
-	TRBV3-1/TRBV3-2	TRBJ2-1	TRBD1	TGTGCCAGCAGCCCGACAGGGGGGGAAGAGCAGTTCTTC	CASSPTGGEEQFF
-	TRBV6-5	TRBJ1-3	-	TGTGCCATCAGGGCCAACTCTGGAAACACCATATATTTT	CAIRANSGNTIYF
once	TRBV3-1/TRBV3-2	TRBJ1-2	TRBD1	TGTGCCAGCAGCCCGCGGACAGGGGGCCTCTATGGCTACACCTTC	CASSPRTGGLYGYTF
-	TRBV24-1	TRBJ2-5	TRBD2	TGTGCCACCAGTGATTTGCGGGGGGGGCGGGAGACCCAGTACTTC	CATSDLRGGRETQYF
-	TRBV3-1/TRBV3-2	TRBJ1-5	-	TGTGCCAGCACCCGGAGGGCACCTTATAGCAATCAGCCCCAGCATTTT	CASTRRAPYSNQPQHF
-	TRBV27	TRBJ1-2	-	TGTGCCAGCAGTTTCGGGGTGAATCGCCTTAACTATGGCTACACCTTC	CASSFGVNRLNYGYTF
-	TRBV6-5	TRBJ1-3	-	TGTGCCAGCAGTTATGGGGGCTCAGGAAACACCATATATTTT	CASSYGGSGNTIYF
-	TRBV5-4	TRBJ1-1	-	TGTGCCAGCAGCCCTGACAGTATGAACACTGAAGCTTTCTTT	CASSPDSMNTEAFF
-	TRBV19	TRBJ1-3	TRBD1	TGTGCCAGTAGTATTCCGGGACAGGGCCTCTCTGGAAACACCATATATTTT	CASSIPGQGLSGNTIYF
few	TRBV6-5	TRBJ2-7	-	TGTGCCAGCAGCCGGCGGGGCCCCTACGAGCAGTACTTC	CASSRRGPYEQYF
-	TRBV11-3	TRBJ1-6	TRBD1	TGTGCCAGCAGCCAGGACAGGGAAAATTCACCCCTCCACTTT	CASSQDRENSPLHF
-	TRBV2	TRBJ2-7	-	TGTGCCAGCAGTCAAACGGGGGGACACTCAAACGAGCAGTACTTC	CASSQTGGHSNEQYF
-	TRBV4-1	TRBJ1-5	-	TGCGCCAGCAGCCAAGGGAGGGATCAGCCCCAGCATTTT	CASSQGRDQPQHF
once	TRBV6-5	TRBJ2-1	-	TGTGCCAGCGGATCCGGTTACTCGGGTGAGCAGTTCTTC	CASGSGYSGEQFF
-	TRBV2	TRBJ1-4	TRBD1	TGTGCCAGCAGTGAAGCGCTTAGTGAGCTCGGGACAGACAATGAAAAACTGTTTTTT	CASSEALSELGTDNEKLFF
-	TRBV7-2	TRBJ2-7	TRBD1	TGTGCCAGCAGCCCCGGGACAGGGGGCATCGGGCAGTACTTC	CASSPGTGGIGQYF
-	TRBV4-1	TRBJ2-5	TRBD2	TGCGCCAGCAGCCACCCCACTAGCGGGGGGGCGGGGGAGACCCAGTACTTC	CASSHPTSGGAGETQYF
many	TRBV4-1	TRBJ1-3	-	TGCGCCAGCAGCCAAGGGGGAGCTGGAAACACCATATATTTT	CASSQGGAGNTIYF
-	TRBV10-2	TRBJ1-6	-	TGCGCCAGCAGTGACAGGGCATATAATTCACCCCTCCACTTT	CASSDRAYNSPLHF
-	TRBV7-9	TRBJ1-2	-	TGTGCCAGCAGCTCCCGGACAGTCCAGTACTATGGCTACACCTTC	CASSSRTVQYYGYTF
-	TRBV4-1	TRBJ2-1	TRBD1	TGCGCCAGCAGCCAAGGGCGGGCAGGGGGCTGGAATGAGCAGTTCTTC	CASSQGRAGGWNEQFF
-	TRBV19	TRBJ1-1	-	TGTGCCAGTAGTATGTGGCAGGGCCCTATGTCGAACACTGAAGCTTTCTTT	CASSMWQGPMSNTEAFF
-	TRBV2	TRBJ1-6	-	TGTGCCAGCAAGGATCCGGGATTAAATTCACCCCTCCACTTT	CASKDPGLNSPLHF
once	TRBV28	TRBJ1-5	-	TGTGCCAGCAGTTCGCAGGGTAATCAGCCCCAGCATTTT	CASSSQGNQPQHF
-	TRBV6-1	TRBJ1-4	TRBD1	TGTGCCAGCAGTGAATACAGGGGGGTCGGAAAACTGTTTTTT	CASSEYRGVGKLFF
-	TRBV19	TRBJ2-1	-	TGTGCCAGTAGTCTTGGGGCCCAAGGGTACAATGAGCAGTTCTTC	CASSLGAQGYNEQFF
-	TRBV19	TRBJ1-1	-	TGTGCCAGTAGTATAGGTTGGGGGCTGAACACTGAAGCTTTCTTT	CASSIGWGLNTEAFF
once	TRBV3-1/TRBV3-2	TRBJ1-1	TRBD1	TGTGCCAGCAGCCCCCCAAGTCCGGGACAGGGGGTCACTGAAGCTTTCTTT	CASSPPSPGQGVTEAFF
-	TRBV4-1	TRBJ1-1	-	TGCGCCAGCAGCCACGTTCTGAACACTGAAGCTTTCTTT	CASSHVLNTEAFF